These 29 T cell receptor beta chains originate from one sample sequenced in a study of blood T cell repertoires in COVID-19. Libraries were prepared by immunoSEQ multiplex PCR; TCRdb keeps only in-frame clonotypes and omits some of them. There are some 330,000 clones in the sample; 88% occur only once, and around 5% lies in the top ten. The sequenced sample was PBMCs or T cells enriched from blood (not recorded which). The receptors were gathered from a man aged 25 to 40 who had recovered from COVID-19.

J is TRBJ2-2 and V is TRBV5-4; possibly TRBD1 for D (6 bases). In germline, CDR1 is SGHNT, CDR2 YYREEE (reference sequence). This CDR3 region has 15 residues. V was shortened by 2 bases and J by 2 bases, with 10 bases between the two germline ends. The CDR3 loop reads CASSLGQRNTGELFF. In DNA form, the CDR3 reads TGTGCCAGCAGCTTAGGACAGAGAAACACCGGGGAGCTGTTTTTT.

The rearrangement joins TRBV9 to TRBJ1-1; 11 bases agree with TRBD1. The CDR3 length is 14 residues. Germline assignment: CDR1 SGDLS and CDR2 YYNGEE. The trim removed 3 bases at V and 5 bases at J, leaving 3 bases unmatched. Here the CDR3 reads CASSGTGGATEAFF. The CDR3 nucleotides read TGTGCCAGCAGCGGGACAGGGGGCGCGACTGAAGCTTTCTTT.

The CDR3 protein is CATGGGSRAPLHF. CDR3 bases: TGTGCCACTGGGGGGGGTTCTAGGGCACCCCTCCACTTT. The chain recombines TRBV15 with TRBJ1-6; possible D gene TRBD1, 5 bases. Per germline, CDR1 LNHNV and CDR2 YYDKDF (reference sequence). Trimming left V 9 bases short and J 11 bases short, with 17 bases between. CDR3 length equals 13 residues.

The CDR3 DNA follows: TGTGCCAGCAGCTCCATACCGGGACAGAACTCTGGGGCCAACGTCCTGACTTTC. This sequence encodes CASSSIPGQNSGANVLTF. The genes are TRBV5-5 and TRBJ2-6, with TRBD1 identical over 7 bases. V shed 3 bases, J shed 0 bases, and the junction held 9 bases outside the gene matches. The germline V gene has CDR1 SGHKS and CDR2 YYEKEE (reference sequence). This CDR3 is built from 18 residues.

A single count supports this clone. The J gene is TRBJ2-1, the V gene TRBV11-3; 8 nucleotides align to TRBD1. J gave up 1 base and V 4 bases, and 3 bases lay outside the gene matches. This CDR3 has 15 amino acids. CDR1 and CDR2 from the germline V gene are SGHNT and YENEEA. As DNA, the CDR3 is TGTGCCAGCAGCTCTGGACAGGGTTCCTACAATGAGCAGTTCTTC. This gives the protein CASSSGQGSYNEQFF. Based on the CDR3 plus reference TRBV11-3 and TRBJ2-1, the full variable domain is EAGVVQSPRYKIIEKKQPVAFWCNPISGHNTLYWYLQNLGQGPELLIRYENEEAVDDSQLPKDRFSAERLKGVDSTLKIQPAELGDSAVYLCASSSGQGSYNEQFFGPGTRLTVL.

The sample holds one count of this clone. The rearrangement joins TRBV9 to TRBJ1-4, with 9 bases that match TRBD1. The CDR3 sequence is 14 residues long. Per the germline V gene, CDR1 is SGDLS and CDR2 is YYNGEE. V was clipped by 3 bases and J by 7 bases; unmatched bases: 4. In nucleotides, the CDR3 is TGTGCCAGCAGCGGACAGGGGGTTGGTGAAAAACTGTTTTTT. It yields the protein CASSGQGVGEKLFF.

V is TRBV6-5 and J is TRBJ2-7; possibly TRBD1 for D (6 bases). Germline loops: CDR1 MNHEY, CDR2 SVGAGI. Trimming pared 0 bases from V and 2 bases from J, leaving 8 bases between. There are 14 residues in the CDR3. This chain's CDR3 is CASSYSGQPYEQYF. CDR3 nucleotides: TGTGCCAGCAGTTACTCAGGACAGCCCTACGAGCAGTACTTC.

The chain links TRBV6-5 to TRBJ1-5, with 8 bases lining up with TRBD1. The germline V gene has CDR1 MNHEY and CDR2 SVGAGI. The CDR3 is 12 residues long. The chain's CDR3 is CAFGQGYQPQHF. The DNA for the CDR3 is TGTGCTTTTGGACAGGGATATCAGCCCCAGCATTTT.

The rearrangement links TRBV6-5 to TRBJ1-4; D unclear. From germline, CDR1 is MNHEY and CDR2 SVGAGI. CDR3 length equals 14 residues. Trimming left V 7 bases short and J 4 bases short, with 13 bases between. The CDR3 DNA follows: TGTGCCAGCAAGGAGGGAACCGATAATGAAAAACTGTTTTTT. It translates to CASKEGTDNEKLFF.

The chain recombines TRBV5-1 with TRBJ2-1; 9 bases map to TRBD2. After removal of 0 bases from V and 8 bases from J, the junction contained 6 bases not matched to a gene. The CDR3 runs to 15 residues. Germline lookup yields CDR1 SGHRS and CDR2 YFSETQ. DNA of the CDR3: TGCGCCAGCAGCTTGGGAAGCGGGGGGTCTTATGAGCAGTTCTTC. Its protein product is CASSLGSGGSYEQFF.

The CDR3 sequence: CATRTGGSYEQYF. CDR3 in DNA: TGTGCCACCCGGACAGGTGGCTCCTACGAGCAGTACTTC. This chain connects TRBV25-1 to TRBJ2-7, with 7 bases identical to TRBD1. With V trimmed by 10 bases and J by 0 bases, 6 bases remained unmatched. Per germline, CDR1 MGHDK and CDR2 SYGVNS. CDR3 length: 13 residues.

This rearrangement joins TRBV29-1 to TRBJ1-5; weak D call: TRBD1 (6 bases). The V end was cut by 5 bases, the J end by 0 bases, with 8 bases between. In germline, CDR1 is SQVTM, CDR2 ANQGSEA. There are 13 residues in the CDR3. CDR3 bases: TGCAGCGTTTCACAGGGTAGCAATCAGCCCCAGCATTTT. It translates to CSVSQGSNQPQHF.

The chain links TRBV7-2 to TRBJ2-7; TRBD2 might be the D (5 bases). CDR3 length: 12 residues. From germline, CDR1 is SGHTA and CDR2 FQGNSA. V was clipped by 2 bases and J by 5 bases, with 7 bases between them. The CDR3 protein is CASSLRGNEQYF. In DNA form, the CDR3 reads TGTGCCAGCAGCTTACGGGGTAACGAGCAGTACTTC. The full variable domain, completed using reference TRBV7-2 and TRBJ2-7, is GAGVSQSPSNKVTEKGKDVELRCDPISGHTALYWYRQSLGQGLEFLIYFQGNSAPDKSGLPSDRFSAERTGGSVSTLTIQRTQQEDSAVYLCASSLRGNEQYFGPGTRLTVT.

The chain joins TRBV19 to TRBJ2-5; weak D call: TRBD1 (5 bases). Per germline, CDR1 LNHDA and CDR2 SQIVND (reference sequence). This CDR3 has 15 residues. V dropped 0 bases and J dropped 5 bases, with 13 bases sitting between them. CDR3 loop: CASSIDSTARETQYF. The CDR3 DNA reads as TGTGCCAGTAGTATAGATTCGACAGCCCGGGAGACCCAGTACTTC. Full variable domain (rest looked up from reference TRBV19 and TRBJ2-5): DGGITQSPKYLFRKEGQNVTLSCEQNLNHDAMYWYRQDPGQGLRLIYYSQIVNDFQKGDIAEGYSVSREKKESFPLTVTSAQKNPTAFYLCASSIDSTARETQYFGPGTRLLVL.

The rearrangement uses TRBV10-1 and TRBJ2-1, with a tentative D call TRBD2 (6 bases). Between the trimmed V and J ends, which lost 9 bases and 0 bases, there was a span of 18 bases. Germline CDR1 and CDR2: WNHNN and SYGVQD (reference sequence). The CDR3 totals 16 residues. CDR3: CARPPLGRGSYNEQFF. DNA of the CDR3: TGCGCCAGACCCCCCCTGGGGCGGGGCTCCTACAATGAGCAGTTCTTC.

This sequence joins TRBV2 and TRBJ1-1, with unresolved D. V dropped 5 bases and J dropped 5 bases, with 12 bases sitting between them. Germline CDR1 SNHLY, CDR2 FYNNEI. The CDR3 length is 13 residues. CDR3 region: CASSKQESTEAFF. The CDR3 bases are TGTGCCAGCAGTAAGCAGGAATCGACTGAAGCTTTCTTT. Drawing the rest from reference TRBV2 and TRBJ1-1, the complete variable domain is EPEVTQTPSHQVTQMGQEVILRCVPISNHLYFYWYRQILGQKVEFLVSFYNNEISEKSEIFDDQFSVERPDGSNFTLKIRSTKLEDSAMYFCASSKQESTEAFFGQGTRLTVV.

The chain links TRBV19 to TRBJ2-1; 12 bases fit TRBD2. The germline gives CDR1 LNHDA, CDR2 SQIVND (reference sequence). The ends lost 3 bases at V and 7 bases at J; junction bases unmatched: 7. CDR3 length: 16 residues. CDR3 sequence reads: CASSILTSGGVNEQFF. CDR3 DNA sequence: TGTGCCAGTAGTATCCTGACTAGCGGGGGAGTAAATGAGCAGTTCTTC.

This rearrangement joins TRBV9 to TRBJ1-1; D remains ambiguous. V lost 0 bases to trimming and J lost 7 bases, with 10 bases between them. The length of the CDR3 is 13 residues. Germline CDR1 is SGDLS and CDR2 is YYNGEE. CDR3 region: CASSVVGGFEAFF. CDR3 DNA sequence: TGTGCCAGCAGCGTAGTAGGCGGTTTTGAAGCTTTCTTT.

The chain is built from TRBV28 and TRBJ2-7; 7 nucleotides match TRBD2. V lost 3 bases, J lost 0 bases, and 5 bases stayed unmatched. Germline values: CDR1 MDHEN, CDR2 SYDVKM. The CDR3 extends over 15 amino acids. CDR3 loop: CASSFTGGSSYEQYF. In DNA form, the CDR3 reads TGTGCCAGCAGTTTCACCGGGGGGAGCTCCTACGAGCAGTACTTC.

This clone was picked up one time. The CDR3 region is CASSQPPDSSNEKLFF. CDR3 nucleotide sequence: TGCGCCAGCAGCCAACCCCCGGACAGCAGTAATGAAAAACTGTTTTTT. This chain links TRBV4-1 with TRBJ1-4; TRBD1 is a possible D gene (6 bases). The germline gives CDR1 MGHRA, CDR2 YSYEKL. The CDR3 covers 16 residues. Trimming left V 2 bases short and J 4 bases short, with 14 bases between.

CDR3 sequence (DNA): TGTGCCAGCAGTGACAGGGAGGCCTACGAGCAGTACTTC. Its translation is CASSDREAYEQYF. This chain connects TRBV6-1 to TRBJ2-7; D might be TRBD2 (6 bases). V was trimmed by 3 bases and J by 2 bases, leaving 8 bases between them. The CDR3 covers 13 residues. The germline gives CDR1 MNHNS, CDR2 SASEGT.

J is TRBJ1-4 and V is TRBV5-1; D might be TRBD1 (5 bases). Germline V gene lookup returns CDR1 SGHRS and CDR2 YFSETQ. V was cut by 4 bases and J by 7 bases, with 11 bases left in between. The CDR3 is 13 residues long. The DNA for the CDR3 is TGCGCCAGCAGCGCAGGGATTACTGAAAAACTGTTTTTT. It specifies CASSAGITEKLFF. Looking up the rest from reference TRBV5-1 and TRBJ1-4 gives the full variable domain: KAGVTQTPRYLIKTRGQQVTLSCSPISGHRSVSWYQQTPGQGLQFLFEYFSETQRNKGNFPGRFSGRQFSNSRSEMNVSTLELGDSALYLCASSAGITEKLFFGSGTQLSVL.

Of note for this clone: This CDR3 is also generated by other DNA sequences in the sample. V usage is TRBV2 and J usage is TRBJ1-6; 8 nucleotides line up with TRBD1. This CDR3 comprises 15 residues. The trim removed 6 bases at V and 0 bases at J, leaving 1 base unmatched. CDR1 and CDR2 from the germline V gene are SNHLY and FYNNEI. This CDR3 reads CASSDRGSYNSPLHF. The DNA of the CDR3 is TGTGCCAGCAGCGACAGGGGCTCCTATAATTCACCCCTCCACTTT.

The gene calls are TRBV5-1 and TRBJ1-2, with TRBD1 matching over 8 bases. V lost 3 bases, J lost 5 bases, and 3 bases stayed unmatched. CDR1 is SGHRS and CDR2 is YFSETQ in the germline V gene. The CDR3 totals 13 residues. CDR3 amino acids: CASSYDRGYGYTF. Written as DNA, the CDR3 is TGCGCCAGCAGCTATGACAGGGGTTATGGCTACACCTTC.

J is TRBJ2-7 and V is TRBV6-5; 7 bases map to TRBD1. The V gene's germline CDR1 is MNHEY and CDR2 SVGAGI. J lost 1 base, V lost 6 bases, and 9 bases had no gene match. This CDR3 region has 15 residues. CDR3 coding DNA: TGTGCCAGCAGGAATACCGGGACAGCTTCCTACGAGCAGTACTTC. This codes for CASRNTGTASYEQYF.

The J gene is TRBJ2-7, the V gene TRBV6-8; D is unresolved. Germline V CDR1 and CDR2: MNHGY, SAAAGT. The CDR3 totals 15 residues. V lost 4 bases to trimming and J lost 3 bases, with 16 bases between them. DNA for the CDR3: TGTGCCAGCAGTTTACACCCCCGTCACCGCTACGAGCAGTACTTC. Its protein is CASSLHPRHRYEQYF.

The rearrangement joins TRBV5-5 to TRBJ2-2, with 7 positions matching TRBD2. CDR1 and CDR2 from the germline V gene are SGHKS and YYEKEE (reference sequence). The CDR3 loop spans 18 amino acids. Trimming took 3 bases from V and 4 from J; bases not matched to a gene: 15. Here the CDR3 reads CASSSKRGRTLGTGELFF. Here the CDR3 DNA reads TGTGCCAGCAGCTCTAAGCGGGGCCGTACCTTGGGCACCGGGGAGCTGTTTTTT. The full variable domain, completed using reference TRBV5-5 and TRBJ2-2, is DAGVTQSPTHLIKTRGQQVTLRCSPISGHKSVSWYQQVLGQGPQFIFQYYEKEERGRGNFPDRFSARQFPNYSSELNVNALLLGDSALYLCASSSKRGRTLGTGELFFGEGSRLTVL.

V and J are TRBV4-2 and TRBJ2-3; 8 nucleotides agree with TRBD2. Germline V gene sequence: CDR1 LGHNA, CDR2 YNFKEQ. Unmatched junction bases numbered 10, after V lost 3 bases and J lost 2 bases. The CDR3 sequence is 17 residues long. Here the CDR3 DNA reads TGTGCCAGCAGCCATGGGACTAGGCGGGGGCACACAGATACGCAGTATTTT. It encodes CASSHGTRRGHTDTQYF.

DNA for the CDR3: TGTGCCAGCAGTTACGGGACTAGCGGGGCCACAGATACGCAGTATTTT. Its translation is CASSYGTSGATDTQYF. This rearrangement joins TRBV6-5 to TRBJ2-3, with 13 bases matching TRBD2. This CDR3 is 16 amino acids long. V was pared by 2 bases and J by 2 bases, with 1 base of the junction left unmatched. Germline V gives CDR1 MNHEY, CDR2 SVGAGI.